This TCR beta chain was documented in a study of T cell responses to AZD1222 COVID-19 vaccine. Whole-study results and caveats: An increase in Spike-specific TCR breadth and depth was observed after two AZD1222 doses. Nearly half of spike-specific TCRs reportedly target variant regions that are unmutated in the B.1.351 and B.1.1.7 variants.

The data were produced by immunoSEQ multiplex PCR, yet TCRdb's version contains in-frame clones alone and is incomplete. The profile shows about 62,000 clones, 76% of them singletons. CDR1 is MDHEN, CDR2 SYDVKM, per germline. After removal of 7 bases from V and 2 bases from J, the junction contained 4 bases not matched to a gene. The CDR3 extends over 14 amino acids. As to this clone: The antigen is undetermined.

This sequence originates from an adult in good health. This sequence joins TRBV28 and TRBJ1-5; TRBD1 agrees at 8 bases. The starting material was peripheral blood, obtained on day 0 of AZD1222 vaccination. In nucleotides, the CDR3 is TGTGCCAGCACGAACAGGGGGGGCAATCAGCCCCAGCATTTT. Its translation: CASTNRGGNQPQHF.